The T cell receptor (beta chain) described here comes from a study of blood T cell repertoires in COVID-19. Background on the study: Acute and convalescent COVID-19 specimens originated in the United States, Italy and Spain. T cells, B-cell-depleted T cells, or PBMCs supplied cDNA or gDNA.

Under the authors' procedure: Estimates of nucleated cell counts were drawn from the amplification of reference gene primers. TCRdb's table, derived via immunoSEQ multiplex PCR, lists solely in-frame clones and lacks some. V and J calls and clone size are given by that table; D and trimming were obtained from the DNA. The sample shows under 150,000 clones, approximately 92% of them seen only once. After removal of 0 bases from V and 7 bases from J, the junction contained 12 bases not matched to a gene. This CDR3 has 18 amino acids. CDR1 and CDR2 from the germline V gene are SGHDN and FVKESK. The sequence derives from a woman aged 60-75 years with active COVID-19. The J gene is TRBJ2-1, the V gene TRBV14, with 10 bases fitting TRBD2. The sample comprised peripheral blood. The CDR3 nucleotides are TGTGCCAGCAGCCAAGATCCGGGGCTAGCGGGAGTCGTTAATGAGCAGTTCTTC. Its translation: CASSQDPGLAGVVNEQFF.